This TCR beta chain was sequenced in a study of response to subunit inactivated influenza vaccine. General study results and limits: With each seasonal influenza vaccination, the authors suggested, few new T cells are recruited.

This clonotype was observed at least ten times. Its antigen remains unidentified. Germline CDR1 MNHEY, CDR2 SVGEGT. This CDR3 region has 15 residues. The ends lost 6 bases at V and 10 bases at J; junction bases unmatched: 12. Each CDR3 protein gets one entry after TCRdb re-called the RT-PCR reads with MiXCR. The sample lists more than 550,000 distinct CDR3 sequences; approximately 10% were seen once. The sequence was obtained from a man aged 45-65 years who received an inactivated influenza vaccine. The chain uses TRBV6-2 or TRBV6-3 and TRBJ1-6; 7 bases match TRBD1. The sample in question was PBMCs from blood, obtained on the day of vaccination. This chain's CDR3 is CASSPLTGVRSPLHF. As DNA, the CDR3 is TGTGCCAGCAGCCCGCTAACAGGGGTAAGGTCACCCCTCCACTTT.